The 29 T cell receptor beta chains reported below all come from one sample, sequenced in a study of OX40 agonist ivuxolimab in advanced cancers. Data came from immunoSEQ multiplex PCR; TCRdb stores just in-frame clones and leaves some out. This table holds some 45,000 clones, 65% to 90% found once. Sequences were derived from CD4+ or CD8+ T cells sorted from blood, sampled in a trial of the OX40 agonist ivuxolimab. The receptors originated from an adult with an advanced solid tumor such as melanoma, head and neck, liver or kidney cancer.

V is TRBV30 and J is TRBJ2-1, with 9 bases lining up with TRBD2. The CDR3 spans 14 residues. Trimming took 5 bases from V and 5 from J; bases not matched to a gene: 7. Per germline, CDR1 GTSNPN and CDR2 SVGIG (reference sequence). The CDR3 loop is CAWQRAGGNNEQFF. The CDR3 coding sequence is TGTGCCTGGCAGCGGGCGGGAGGGAACAATGAGCAGTTCTTC.

This clone was counted a few times. V gene TRBV28 combines with J gene TRBJ1-5, with TRBD1 matching 10 bases. The length of the CDR3 is 18 residues. V trimming: 6 bases; J trimming: 5 bases; junction bases outside the gene matches: 16. Germline CDR1 MDHEN, CDR2 SYDVKM. The CDR3 is CASRDRDRGVGEDQPQHF. CDR3 nucleotides: TGTGCCAGCAGAGACCGGGACAGGGGAGTTGGTGAGGATCAGCCCCAGCATTTT.

This chain joins TRBV13 and TRBJ1-1; D uncertain. The CDR3 is 16 amino acids. Trimming shortened V by 5 bases and J by 0 bases, and 16 bases separated the two germline ends. Germline V gene sequence: CDR1 PRHDT, CDR2 FYEKMQ (reference sequence). DNA of the CDR3: TGTGCCAGCAGCAGTCGGCGGCGTTCCTTGAACACTGAAGCTTTCTTT. Translation gives CASSSRRRSLNTEAFF.

The V gene is TRBV28, the J gene TRBJ2-1; 15 bases map to TRBD2. CDR3 length: 17 residues. Losses at the gene ends were 5 bases for V and 0 bases for J; bases not matched to a gene: 2. Germline V lookup: CDR1 MDHEN, CDR2 SYDVKM. CDR3 DNA: TGTGCCAGCAGTGGACTAGCGGGGGGGAGCTCCTACAATGAGCAGTTCTTC. Encoded protein: CASSGLAGGSSYNEQFF.

V gene TRBV5-1 combines with J gene TRBJ2-5, with 7 bases aligning to TRBD1. V lost 6 bases and J lost 1; bases outside the gene matches: 3. The CDR3 contains 13 residues. Germline loops: CDR1 SGHRS, CDR2 YFSETQ. Here the CDR3 reads CASTRQGQETQYF. Written as DNA, the CDR3 is TGCGCCAGCACACGACAGGGCCAAGAGACCCAGTACTTC.

V is TRBV28 and J is TRBJ1-2, with TRBD1 identical over 11 bases. V lost 3 bases and J lost 5; bases outside the gene matches: 2. CDR1 is MDHEN, CDR2 SYDVKM, per germline. This CDR3 is 14 amino acids long. The CDR3 is CASSLGQGVYGYTF. CDR3 DNA sequence: TGTGCCAGCAGTTTGGGACAGGGGGTTTATGGCTACACCTTC.

CDR3 nucleotide sequence: TGTGCCAGCTCACCCCCGGGACAGGGAAGCTCACCCCTCCACTTT. It yields the protein CASSPPGQGSSPLHF. The genes are TRBV18 and TRBJ1-6, with 9 bases matching TRBD1. The CDR3 runs 15 residues. J gave up 10 bases and V 3 bases, and 7 bases lay outside the gene matches. Germline CDR1 reads KGHSH; CDR2 reads LQKENI.

In this sample, this clone turned up once. Other DNA variants within this sample encode the same CDR3. This chain connects TRBV2 to TRBJ1-2, with D uncertain. Looked up from germline, CDR1 is SNHLY and CDR2 is FYNNEI. CDR3 length equals 13 residues. Trimming removed 4 bases at V and 2 bases at J, with 8 bases between. The CDR3 region has the DNA TGTGCCAGCAGTGCCGAAGGGAACTATGGCTACACCTTC. This codes for CASSAEGNYGYTF. The full variable domain, completed using reference TRBV2 and TRBJ1-2, is EPEVTQTPSHQVTQMGQEVILRCVPISNHLYFYWYRQILGQKVEFLVSFYNNEISEKSEIFDDQFSVERPDGSNFTLKIRSTKLEDSAMYFCASSAEGNYGYTFGSGTRLTVV.

The rearrangement joins TRBV28 to TRBJ2-4; TRBD1 matches 7 bases. The J segment lost 0 bases and the V segment lost 1 base, leaving 9 bases of the junction unmatched. CDR3 length: 18 amino acids. Germline V gene lookup returns CDR1 MDHEN and CDR2 SYDVKM. This chain's CDR3 is CASSLLVGQSTAKNIQYF. The CDR3 region has the DNA TGTGCCAGCAGTTTATTAGTGGGACAGAGTACAGCCAAAAACATTCAGTACTTC.

The rearrangement joins TRBV9 to TRBJ2-1, with TRBD2 as a possible D gene (5 bases). Trimming took 1 base from V and 7 from J, leaving 9 bases between them. Looked up from germline, CDR1 is SGDLS and CDR2 is YYNGEE. CDR3 size: 13 residues. Written as DNA, the CDR3 is TGTGCCAGCAGCGTAATTGGGGAGAATGAGCAGTTCTTC. It translates to CASSVIGENEQFF.

The gene calls are TRBV10-2 and TRBJ2-1; TRBD2 aligns across 12 bases. Germline V gene lookup returns CDR1 WSHSY and CDR2 SAAADI. The junction had 6 bases not matched to a gene; V was cut back by 8 bases and J by 7 bases. There are 14 residues in the CDR3. The DNA of the CDR3 is TGCGCCAGCGGGGGACTAGCGGGCCTGAATGAGCAGTTCTTC. The encoded protein is CASGGLAGLNEQFF.

This chain links TRBV7-9 with TRBJ1-2; a weak D match, TRBD1 (6 bases). The length of the CDR3 is 14 residues. Trimming pared 2 bases from V and 7 bases from J, leaving 14 bases between. The germline CDR1 and CDR2 sequences are SEHNR and FQNEAQ (reference sequence). Here the CDR3 DNA reads TGTGCCAGCAGCTTACCAATGGGGGCTGGTGGCTACACCTTC. It encodes CASSLPMGAGGYTF.

The gene calls are TRBV25-1 and TRBJ1-2, with D tentatively TRBD1 (5 bases). The germline gives CDR1 MGHDK, CDR2 SYGVNS. The CDR3 extends over 14 amino acids. Trimming pared 2 bases from V and 6 bases from J, leaving 13 bases between. DNA for the CDR3: TGTGCCAGCAGTGAAAGGAGGGGTGGAAATGGCTACACCTTC. This codes for CASSERRGGNGYTF.

The gene calls are TRBV5-8 and TRBJ1-1; a possible D gene is TRBD1 (5 bases). Trimming pared 7 bases from V and 6 bases from J, leaving 7 bases between. The germline V gene has CDR1 SGHTS and CDR2 YDEGEE. The CDR3 sequence is 10 residues long. CDR3 region: CASEGPEAFF. The CDR3 nucleotides read TGTGCCAGCGAGGGACCTGAAGCTTTCTTT.

The V and J genes are TRBV7-9 and TRBJ2-3; 7 bases agree with TRBD1. The CDR3 extends over 15 amino acids. Per germline, CDR1 SEHNR and CDR2 FQNEAQ (reference sequence). Trimming removed 5 bases from V and 1 base from J; junction bases left unmatched: 6. In nucleotides, the CDR3 is TGTGCCAGCAGCGAACAGGGGTGGGGCACAGATACGCAGTATTTT. Its protein product is CASSEQGWGTDTQYF.

V is TRBV29-1 and J is TRBJ2-1, with 8 bases aligning to TRBD1. From germline, CDR1 is SQVTM and CDR2 ANQGSEA. The CDR3 is made up of 14 amino acids. V was pared by 7 bases and J by 1 base, with 6 bases of the junction left unmatched. CDR3: CSGAGGLSYNEQFF. The CDR3 region has the DNA TGCAGCGGGGCAGGGGGCTTGTCCTACAATGAGCAGTTCTTC.

This chain connects TRBV18 to TRBJ1-4; D unclear. CDR1 is KGHSH and CDR2 is LQKENI in the germline V gene. V lost 3 bases and J 14 bases, leaving 19 bases between the germline ends. The CDR3 runs 14 residues. The CDR3 region is CASSPSDGGEKLFF. CDR3 sequence (DNA): TGTGCCAGCTCACCCTCGGACGGTGGTGAGAAGCTGTTTTTT.

The V call is TRBV9, the J call TRBJ2-5; D gene ambiguous. Trimming took 4 bases from V and 2 from J, leaving 12 bases between them. CDR3 length: 14 residues. CDR1 is SGDLS, CDR2 YYNGEE, per germline. The CDR3 DNA reads TGTGCCAGCAGCCCGAGGTTGCGACAAGAGACCCAGTACTTC. It specifies CASSPRLRQETQYF.

V usage is TRBV19 and J usage is TRBJ1-6; D not certain. Germline V lookup: CDR1 LNHDA, CDR2 SQIVND (reference sequence). V was pared by 2 bases and J by 8 bases, with 19 bases between. This CDR3 has 17 residues. CDR3 in amino acids: CASSIRNIGSYYSPLHF. Written as DNA, the CDR3 is TGTGCCAGTAGTATAAGGAACATCGGGTCTTACTATTCACCCCTCCACTTT.

This clone was picked up a small number of times. V gene TRBV6-1 combines with J gene TRBJ2-1; D not certain. Per the germline V gene, CDR1 is MNHNS and CDR2 is SASEGT. The length of the CDR3 is 14 residues. The V gene lost 6 bases and the J gene lost 10 bases, with 19 bases spanning the gap. CDR3 nucleotides: TGTGCCAGCAGCGAACATATAATAGACACCGAGCAGTTCTTC. Its translation is CASSEHIIDTEQFF.

This clone was seen more than once but under ten times. J is TRBJ2-5 and V is TRBV2, with 11 bases fitting TRBD2. V shed 6 bases, J shed 3 bases, and the junction held 12 bases outside the gene matches. The V gene's germline CDR1 is SNHLY and CDR2 FYNNEI. CDR3 length equals 17 residues. Written as DNA, the CDR3 is TGTGCCAGCAGGCTGGGGGCCCTAGCGGGGGGTAAAGAGACCCAGTACTTC. Translation gives CASRLGALAGGKETQYF.

V is TRBV7-8 and J is TRBJ1-2, with D unclear. This CDR3 region has 14 residues. Between the trimmed V and J ends, which lost 5 bases and 4 bases, there was a span of 14 bases. Per germline, CDR1 SGHVS and CDR2 FQNEAQ. The CDR3 loop reads CASSLRDTGYGYTF. The CDR3 bases are TGTGCCAGCAGCCTCAGAGACACCGGCTATGGCTACACCTTC.

The chain employs TRBV6-5 and TRBJ2-3, with unresolved D. Germline V lookup: CDR1 MNHEY, CDR2 SVGAGI. This CDR3 has 13 amino acids. V was trimmed by 7 bases and J by 2 bases, leaving 10 bases between them. DNA for the CDR3: TGTGCCAGCAACCAGGCAAACACAGATACGCAGTATTTT. This sequence encodes CASNQANTDTQYF.

This chain uses TRBV9 with TRBJ1-5; D unresolved. This CDR3 contains 13 residues. V was shortened by 4 bases and J by 7 bases, with 12 bases between the two germline ends. Germline values: CDR1 SGDLS, CDR2 YYNGEE. The CDR3 coding sequence is TGTGCCAGCAGCCTCATCGGAGGCCAGCCCCAGCATTTT. The encoded protein is CASSLIGGQPQHF. The variable domain in full, completed from reference TRBV9 and TRBJ1-5, reads DSGVTQTPKHLITATGQRVTLRCSPRSGDLSVYWYQQSLDQGLQFLIQYYNGEERAKGNILERFSAQQFPDLHSELNLSSLELGDSALYFCASSLIGGQPQHFGDGTRLSIL.

The chain has TRBV7-8 and TRBJ1-1; D is ambiguous. V was pared by 5 bases and J by 0 bases, with 10 bases between. CDR3 length: 14 amino acids. Germline V gives CDR1 SGHVS, CDR2 FQNEAQ. CDR3 loop: CASSQKIMNTEAFF. The CDR3 nucleotides read TGTGCCAGCAGCCAAAAGATCATGAACACTGAAGCTTTCTTT.

The chain links TRBV7-2 to TRBJ2-1; TRBD1 might be the D (6 bases). Germline assignment: CDR1 SGHTA and CDR2 FQGNSA. V was cut by 5 bases and J by 7 bases, with 18 bases left in between. The CDR3 extends over 15 amino acids. DNA for the CDR3: TGTGCCAGCAGCCAAGTCTTTGGGGGCGGTAATGAGCAGTTCTTC. Protein product: CASSQVFGGGNEQFF.

The chain couples TRBV4-2 to TRBJ2-2, with TRBD1 as a possible D gene (6 bases). Germline V CDR1 and CDR2: LGHNA, YNFKEQ. Trimming removed 0 bases from V and 6 bases from J, with 17 bases in between. The CDR3 contains 17 residues. The CDR3 protein is CASSQDRRTGSPGELFF. Written as DNA, the CDR3 is TGTGCCAGCAGCCAAGATCGGCGAACAGGGTCCCCCGGGGAGCTGTTTTTT.

This clone was counted only a few times. The rearrangement links TRBV2 to TRBJ1-6, with a possible D match to TRBD1 (6 bases). This CDR3 is 14 amino acids long. Germline V lookup: CDR1 SNHLY, CDR2 FYNNEI. The V end lost 1 base, the J end lost 9 bases, and 10 bases lay between the germline ends. The CDR3 protein is CASSEEGDTSPLHF. Written as DNA, the CDR3 is TGTGCCAGCAGTGAAGAGGGGGATACTTCACCCCTCCACTTT. The whole variable domain, remainder taken from reference TRBV2 and TRBJ1-6, is EPEVTQTPSHQVTQMGQEVILRCVPISNHLYFYWYRQILGQKVEFLVSFYNNEISEKSEIFDDQFSVERPDGSNFTLKIRSTKLEDSAMYFCASSEEGDTSPLHFGNGTRLTVT.

V gene TRBV11-2 combines with J gene TRBJ2-1; D is unresolved. The germline V gene encodes CDR1 SGHAT and CDR2 FQNNGV. The CDR3 length is 12 residues. With 5 bases removed from V and 8 bases from J, the gap between germline ends came to 10 bases. The CDR3 DNA reads as TGTGCCAGCAGCCCTTCTTCTTATGAGCAGTTCTTC. This translates into CASSPSSYEQFF.